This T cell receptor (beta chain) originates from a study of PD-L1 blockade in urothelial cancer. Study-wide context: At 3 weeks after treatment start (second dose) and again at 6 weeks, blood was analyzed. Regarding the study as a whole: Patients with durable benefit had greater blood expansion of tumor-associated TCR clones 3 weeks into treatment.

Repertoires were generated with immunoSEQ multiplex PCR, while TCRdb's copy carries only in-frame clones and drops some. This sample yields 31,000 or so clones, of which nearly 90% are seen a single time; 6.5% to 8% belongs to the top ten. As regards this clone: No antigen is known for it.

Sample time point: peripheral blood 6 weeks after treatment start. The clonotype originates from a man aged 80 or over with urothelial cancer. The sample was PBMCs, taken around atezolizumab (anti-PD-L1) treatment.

The CDR3 nucleotides are TGCGCCAGCACCACCGGGACAGGAATGGCAAACTATGGCTACACCTTC. Translated: CASTTGTGMANYGYTF. This rearrangement joins TRBV5-1 to TRBJ1-2, with TRBD1 matching 8 bases. CDR1 and CDR2 (germline): SGHRS, YFSETQ. This CDR3 is built from 16 residues. J gave up 2 bases and V 6 bases, and 12 bases lay outside the gene matches.